This T cell receptor (beta chain) was found in a study of a mutant IDH1 vaccine in newly diagnosed glioma (dated by TCRdb to the early 2020s). About the study as a whole: Of the 32 patients who were treated, about 60% were male and approximately 40% were female, and the mean age was approximately 40 years. Longitudinal TCRB deep sequencing was performed for roughly 24 treated patients wherever samples were available for exploratory analyses. Before enrollment, patients had received standard therapy of radiotherapy alone, temozolomide alone, or radiochemotherapy with temozolomide; most received the combination. Six visits were used for peripheral blood collection: V03 (baseline), V05, V07, V10, V12 and V13.

The label giving this sample's time point can be read as: baseline, week 1 (first vaccination visit). The sample's treatment or condition, from its label and the paper: pre-vaccination baseline after standard-of-care therapy. All donors had newly diagnosed IDH1-mutant astrocytomas of WHO grade 3 or 4 that showed loss of nuclear ATRX. The samples were drawn from NOA16, a multicentre, single-arm, open-label phase I trial in Germany that tested a mutant IDH1 peptide vaccine in humans for the first time. For immunogenicity testing, the blood drawn at visit V03 was used as the baseline sample. Genomic DNA for TCRB sequencing was extracted from EDTA blood using the DNeasy Blood and Tissue Kit. The germline V gene provides CDR1 MNHNS and CDR2 SASEGT. Trimming accounts for 8 bases at V and 3 bases at J, while the number of junction bases matched to no gene is 6. Reading from cysteine to phenylalanine, the CDR3 counts 13 amino acids. The read is trimmed to its CDR3 DNA, 39 bases read in frame from base 1.

The library came from the immunoSEQ multiplex PCR assay. Rearranged TCR beta chain sequences were amplified with the hsTCRB Kit following the manufacturer's protocol. Sequencing of TCRB libraries was carried out on an Illumina MiSeq. The published analysis was carried out like this. The proprietary platform of the kit vendor was used for demultiplexing, trimming and gene mapping. The immuneACCESS repertoire file appears here via TCRdb, limited to in-frame rearrangements. These files lack a portion of the clones; in checked studies, under half of the deficit traces to unresolved V genes, and the cause of the others is not known. That table supplies the V and J calls and clone size; D and trimming were determined from the DNA. In all, the sample holds 35,000 to 40,000 clones, and about 73% of those were seen once. Of the sample, just over 9% falls within the top ten clones. Concerning this clone itself: Its antigen has not been determined. It has no much larger one-base neighbor in the sample; base qualities were not kept.

The paper as a whole reports these results and caveats: PBMC samples for TCRB deep sequencing were selected based on availability. It was noted by the authors that analyses of patient blood samples could not be reproduced owing to sample limitations. Vaccine-induced immune responses across multiple MHC alleles were detected in around 92% of patients. Changes in the top peripheral T cell clonotypes picked up by TCRB sequencing did not appear to be linked to pseudoprogression.

This TCR was sampled from a man aged 35-49 years with glioma. Some clones in this sample may be carry-over from other donors' samples. The sequenced sample was PBMCs, obtained from a glioma patient treated with radiotherapy, temozolomide or both. The sequence is built from TRBV6-1 and TRBJ2-7, with 8 central nucleotides matching TRBD1. The CDR3 loop reads CASPDRENYEQYF. The nucleotide sequence is TGTGCCAGCCCGGACAGGGAAAACTACGAGCAGTACTTC.